The clone carrying this TCR beta chain ranks as medium-sized. Its antigen is still unknown. The data were taken from a study of T cells after yellow fever vaccination. V was shortened by 3 bases and J by 4 bases, with 9 bases between the two germline ends. This CDR3 comprises 13 residues. Germline CDR1 SQVTM, CDR2 ANQGSEA. Findings and caveats of the study: Post-booster repertoires contained most primary-vaccination clones again (approximately 95% CD4, around 89% CD8). The CD4 compartment and the CD8 compartment contained a small share of clonotypes in common. Repertoires sorted by FACS could include abundant clonotypes that are contaminants from the bulk population.

One entry per CDR3 protein results from TCRdb running MiXCR on the 5' RACE reads. Among under 250,000 distinct CDR3 sequences listed, more than 3% were seen once. The source material was CD4+ T cells sorted from PBMCs, sampled 10 days after the yellow fever booster vaccination. The chain has TRBV29-1 and TRBJ2-2; the D is unclear. The TCR sequence derives from a man younger than 30 who received the YFV17D yellow fever vaccine. DNA of the CDR3: TGCAGCGTTGACGGCCTAGGCACCGGGGAGCTGTTTTTT. Translating gives CSVDGLGTGELFF.